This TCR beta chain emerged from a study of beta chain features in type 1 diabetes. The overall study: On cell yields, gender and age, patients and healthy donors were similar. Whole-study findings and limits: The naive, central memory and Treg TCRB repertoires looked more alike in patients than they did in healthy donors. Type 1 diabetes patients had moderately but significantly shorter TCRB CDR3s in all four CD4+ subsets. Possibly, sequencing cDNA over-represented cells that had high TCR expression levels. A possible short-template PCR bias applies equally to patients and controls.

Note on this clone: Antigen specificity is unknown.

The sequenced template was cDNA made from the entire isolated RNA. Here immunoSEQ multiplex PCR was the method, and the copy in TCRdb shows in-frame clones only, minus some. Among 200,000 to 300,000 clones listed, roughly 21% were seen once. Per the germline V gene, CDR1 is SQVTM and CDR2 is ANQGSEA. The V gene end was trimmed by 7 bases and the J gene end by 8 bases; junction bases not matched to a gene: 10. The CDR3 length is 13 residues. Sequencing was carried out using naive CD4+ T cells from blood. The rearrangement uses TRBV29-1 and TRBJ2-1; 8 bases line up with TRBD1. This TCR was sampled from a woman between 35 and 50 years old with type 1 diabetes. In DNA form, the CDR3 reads TGCAGCGCCCCAGGGGGCCGGACGGATGAGCAGTTCTTC. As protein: CSAPGGRTDEQFF.